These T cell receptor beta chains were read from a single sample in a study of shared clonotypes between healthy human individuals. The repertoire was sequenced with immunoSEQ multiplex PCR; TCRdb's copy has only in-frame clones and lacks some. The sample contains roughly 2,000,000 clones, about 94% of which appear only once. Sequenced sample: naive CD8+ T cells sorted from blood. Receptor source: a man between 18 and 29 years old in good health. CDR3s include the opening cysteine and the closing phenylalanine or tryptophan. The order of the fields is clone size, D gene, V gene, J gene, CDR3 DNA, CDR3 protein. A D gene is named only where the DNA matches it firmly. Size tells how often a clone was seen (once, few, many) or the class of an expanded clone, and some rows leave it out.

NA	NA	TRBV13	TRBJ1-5	TGTGCCAGCAGCTTAGAAAGCAATCAGCCCCAGCATTTT	CASSLESNQPQHF
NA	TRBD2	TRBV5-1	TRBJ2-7	TGCGCCAGCAGCTTGGCCGCGGGAGGCCCTCGCGAGCAGTACTTC	CASSLAAGGPREQYF
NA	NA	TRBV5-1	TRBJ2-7	TGCGCCAGCAGCTTGGGACCTGACTACGAGCAGTACTTC	CASSLGPDYEQYF
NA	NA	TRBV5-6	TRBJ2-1	TGTGCCAGCAGCTTGTCACAGAATGAGCAGTTCTTC	CASSLSQNEQFF
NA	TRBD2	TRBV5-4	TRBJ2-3	TGTGCCAGCAGCCCCACACCGGGACTAGTCGAGGATACGCAGTATTTT	CASSPTPGLVEDTQYF
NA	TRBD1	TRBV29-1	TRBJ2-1	TGCAGCGTTGACTCGGACAGGGTCAACAATGAGCAGTTCTTC	CSVDSDRVNNEQFF
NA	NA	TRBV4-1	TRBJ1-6	TGCGCCAGCAGCCAAGAAGGTGCATATACCTATAATTCACCCCTCCACTTT	CASSQEGAYTYNSPLHF
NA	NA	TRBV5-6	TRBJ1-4	TGTGCCAGCAGCTCTCTAAATGAAAAACTGTTTTTT	CASSSLNEKLFF
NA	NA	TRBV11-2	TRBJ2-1	TGTGCCAGCAGCCCAGTAGGGAATGAGCAGTTCTTC	CASSPVGNEQFF
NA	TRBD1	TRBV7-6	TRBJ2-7	TGTGCCAGCAGCTTATTTCCCGGGACAGAATACGAGCAGTACTTC	CASSLFPGTEYEQYF
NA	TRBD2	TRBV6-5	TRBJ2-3	TGTGCCAGCAGCCAACTAGCGGGAGGCACAGATACGCAGTATTTT	CASSQLAGGTDTQYF
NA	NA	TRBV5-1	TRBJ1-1	TGCGCCAGCAGCTTTATGGGGGCTGAAGCTTTCTTT	CASSFMGAEAFF
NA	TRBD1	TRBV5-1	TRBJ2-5	TGCGCCAGTTCGGGACAGGGGATGAGTGAGACCCAGTACTTC	CASSGQGMSETQYF
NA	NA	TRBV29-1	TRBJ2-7	TGCAGCGTTGACGCAGGGGACCACGAGCAGTACTTC	CSVDAGDHEQYF
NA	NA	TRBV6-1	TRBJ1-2	TGTGCCAGCGGCCCCGAGCCCTCAGGAAACTATGGCTACACCTTC	CASGPEPSGNYGYTF
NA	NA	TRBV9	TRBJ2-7	TGTGCCAGCAGCGTAGGGGATATCAACTACGAGCAGTACTTC	CASSVGDINYEQYF
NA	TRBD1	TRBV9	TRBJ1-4	TGTGCCAGCAGCGCTGAGGGGACAGGGCTCAATGAAAAACTGTTTTTT	CASSAEGTGLNEKLFF
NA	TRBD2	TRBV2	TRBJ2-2	TGTGCCAGCAGTGAATGGGGTCAACTAGCGGGGACTAAATCCGGGGAGCTGTTTTTT	CASSEWGQLAGTKSGELFF
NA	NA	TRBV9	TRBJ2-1	TGTGCCAGCAGCCCCGACTGGGATGAGCAGTTCTTC	CASSPDWDEQFF
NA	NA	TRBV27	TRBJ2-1	TGTGCCAGCAGTTTAGAGGGTTCCCCAGGGCGCAATGAGCAGTTCTTC	CASSLEGSPGRNEQFF
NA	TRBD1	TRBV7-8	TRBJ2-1	TGTGCCAGCAGCTCTTTCGGACAGGCGACTGTCAACGAGCAGTTCTTC	CASSSFGQATVNEQFF
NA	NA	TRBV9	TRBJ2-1	TGTGCCAGCAGCGTAGACGGCAACGAGAGCAATGAGCAGTTCTTC	CASSVDGNESNEQFF
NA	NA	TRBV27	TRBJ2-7	TGTGCCAGCAGTTTTGTCCAGGGACCCTACGAGCAGTACTTC	CASSFVQGPYEQYF
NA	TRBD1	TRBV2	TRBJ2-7	TGTGCCAGCAGTTTAGAGGACAGGGGGCCATCCTACGAGCAGTACTTC	CASSLEDRGPSYEQYF
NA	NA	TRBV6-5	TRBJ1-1	TGTGCCAGCAGTTACAGGGAAAGGGACACTGAAGCTTTCTTT	CASSYRERDTEAFF
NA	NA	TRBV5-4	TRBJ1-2	TGTGCCAGCAGCTTGGGGCATCTCTATGGCTACACCTTC	CASSLGHLYGYTF
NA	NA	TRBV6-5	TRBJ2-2	TGTGCCAGCAGGAGCTATGGGCCCACCGGGGAGCTGTTTTTT	CASRSYGPTGELFF
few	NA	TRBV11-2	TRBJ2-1	TGTGCCAGCAGCCTGGGGGGTGAGCAGTTCTTC	CASSLGGEQFF
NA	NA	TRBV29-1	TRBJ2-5	TGCAGCGTTGAGTTCAGTGACCTCCAAGAGACCCAGTACTTC	CSVEFSDLQETQYF
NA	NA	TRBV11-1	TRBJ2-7	TGTGCCAGCAGCTTAGACAGTCTCAGAGGGTACTCCTACGAGCAGTACTTC	CASSLDSLRGYSYEQYF
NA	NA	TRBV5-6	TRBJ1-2	TGTGCCAGCAGCCATACAACAGAGGTCTATGGCTACACCTTC	CASSHTTEVYGYTF
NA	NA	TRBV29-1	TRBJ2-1	TGCAGCGTGAAAGGTTCAGGCTCCTACAATGAGCAGTTCTTC	CSVKGSGSYNEQFF
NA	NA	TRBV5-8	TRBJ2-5	TGTGCCAGCAGCACGGACGGATACCAAGAGACCCAGTACTTC	CASSTDGYQETQYF
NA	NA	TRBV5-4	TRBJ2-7	TGTGCCAGCAAGGGGGACTCCTACGAGCAGTACTTC	CASKGDSYEQYF
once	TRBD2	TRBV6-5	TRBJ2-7	TGTGCCAGCAGTTACTCCACTAGCGGGTCTCTATACGAGCAGTACTTC	CASSYSTSGSLYEQYF
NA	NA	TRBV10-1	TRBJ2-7	TGCGCCAGCAGTGAAGGTCTCCCCTACGAGCAGTACTTC	CASSEGLPYEQYF
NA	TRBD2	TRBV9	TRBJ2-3	TGTGCCAGCAGCCAGCGGGGGGGCATGGATACGCAGTATTTT	CASSQRGGMDTQYF
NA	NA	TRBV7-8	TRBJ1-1	TGTGCCAGCAGCTTAAATTCCAGGGGTGAAGCTTTCTTT	CASSLNSRGEAFF
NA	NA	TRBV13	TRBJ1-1	TGTGCCAGCAGCTCCCCACTCGGCGGGGGATTCACTGAAGCTTTCTTT	CASSSPLGGGFTEAFF
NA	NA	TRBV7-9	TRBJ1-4	TGTGCCAGCAGTTCCAGTGCAACTAATGAAAAACTGTTTTTT	CASSSSATNEKLFF
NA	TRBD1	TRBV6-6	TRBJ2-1	TGTGCCAGCAGTTCGACCGGGACAGGGGTCAATGAGCAGTTCTTC	CASSSTGTGVNEQFF
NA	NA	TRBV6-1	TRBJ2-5	TGTGCCAGCAGTGCTCCTAGTTGGGCTGAAGAGACCCAGTACTTC	CASSAPSWAEETQYF